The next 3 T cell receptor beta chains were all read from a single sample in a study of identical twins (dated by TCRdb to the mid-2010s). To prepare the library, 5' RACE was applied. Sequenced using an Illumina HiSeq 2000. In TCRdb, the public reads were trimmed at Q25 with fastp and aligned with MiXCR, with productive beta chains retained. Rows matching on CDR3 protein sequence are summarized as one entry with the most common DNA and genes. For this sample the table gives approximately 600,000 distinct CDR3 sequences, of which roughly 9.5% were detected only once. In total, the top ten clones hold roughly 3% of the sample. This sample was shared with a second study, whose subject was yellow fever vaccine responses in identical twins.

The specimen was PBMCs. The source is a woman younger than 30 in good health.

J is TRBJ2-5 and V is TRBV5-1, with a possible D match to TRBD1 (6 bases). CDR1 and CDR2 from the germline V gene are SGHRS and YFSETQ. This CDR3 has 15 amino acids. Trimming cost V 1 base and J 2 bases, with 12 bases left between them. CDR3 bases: TGCGCCAGCAGCTTGTTGACAGGTCCACAAGAGACCCAGTACTTC. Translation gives CASSLLTGPQETQYF.

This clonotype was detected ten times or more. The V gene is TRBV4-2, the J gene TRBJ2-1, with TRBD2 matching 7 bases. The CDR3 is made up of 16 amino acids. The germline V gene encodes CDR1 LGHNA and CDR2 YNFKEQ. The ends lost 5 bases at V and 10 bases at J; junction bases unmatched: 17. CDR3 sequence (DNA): TGTGCCAGCAGCACGGGGACTACCTTCCTACAATGGGAGCAGTTCTTC. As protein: CASSTGTTFLQWEQFF.

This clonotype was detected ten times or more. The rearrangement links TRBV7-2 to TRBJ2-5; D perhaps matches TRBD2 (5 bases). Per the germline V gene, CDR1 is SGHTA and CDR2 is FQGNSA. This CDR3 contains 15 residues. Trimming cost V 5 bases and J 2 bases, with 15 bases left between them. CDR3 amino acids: CASSPAGWEQETQYF. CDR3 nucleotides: TGTGCCAGCAGCCCCGCGGGTTGGGAGCAAGAGACCCAGTACTTC.